This passage covers 9 T cell receptor beta chains from one sample sequenced in a study of OX40 agonist ivuxolimab in advanced cancers. Produced via immunoSEQ multiplex PCR; TCRdb's table is partial and in-frame only. The data show just over 60,000 clones, roughly 90% seen once. The sequencing here drew on CD4+ or CD8+ T cells sorted from blood, taken in a trial of the OX40 agonist ivuxolimab. All receptors derive from an adult with an advanced solid tumor such as melanoma, head and neck, liver or kidney cancer.

To note about this clone: This CDR3 is also generated by other DNA sequences in the sample. The rearrangement joins TRBV9 to TRBJ2-2; 9 nucleotides line up with TRBD1. The V segment lost 2 bases and the J segment 5 bases; nucleotides outside the gene matches: 4. The germline CDR1 and CDR2 sequences are SGDLS and YYNGEE. CDR3 length equals 15 residues. The CDR3 here is CASSVRTGETGELFF. DNA for the CDR3: TGTGCCAGCAGCGTCCGGACAGGGGAAACCGGGGAGCTGTTTTTT.

The chain combines TRBV5-1 with TRBJ1-2; maybe TRBD1 (5 bases). The germline gives CDR1 SGHRS, CDR2 YFSETQ. Trimming removed 3 bases from V and 8 bases from J, with 14 bases in between. This CDR3 has 13 residues. CDR3: CASSSQTVGGYTF. The DNA for the CDR3 is TGCGCCAGCAGCTCCCAGACAGTTGGCGGCTACACCTTC.

The gene calls are TRBV7-8 and TRBJ2-5; D is ambiguous. Trimming pared 0 bases from V and 2 bases from J, leaving 4 bases between. From germline, CDR1 is SGHVS and CDR2 FQNEAQ. The CDR3 has 13 residues. CDR3 sequence reads: CASSLAVQETQYF. The CDR3 coding sequence is TGTGCCAGCAGCTTAGCGGTACAAGAGACCCAGTACTTC. The variable domain in full, completed from reference TRBV7-8 and TRBJ2-5, reads GAGVSQSPRYKVAKRGQDVALRCDPISGHVSLFWYQQALGQGPEFLTYFQNEAQLDKSGLPSDRFFAERPEGSVSTLKIQRTQQEDSAVYLCASSLAVQETQYFGPGTRLLVL.

V and J are TRBV15 and TRBJ1-6; unclear D gene. V lost 6 bases and J lost 7, with 7 bases in between. This CDR3 region has 12 residues. Germline assignment: CDR1 LNHNV and CDR2 YYDKDF (reference sequence). The CDR3 nucleotides are TGTGCCACCAGTCTACAAAATTCACCCCTCCACTTT. The encoded protein is CATSLQNSPLHF.

This chain links TRBV21-1 with TRBJ1-5; the D call in the table, TRBD1, was not verified against the DNA. TRBV21-1 is deemed a pseudogene. The CDR3 covers 14 residues. The CDR3 DNA reads TGTGCCAGTTCGCACAGGGGAGTAGGACAGCCCCAGCATTTT. This sequence encodes CASSHRGVGQPQHF.

V usage is TRBV7-9 and J usage is TRBJ1-6; tentative D call: TRBD1 (5 bases). Germline V lookup: CDR1 SEHNR, CDR2 FQNEAQ (reference sequence). There are 14 residues in the CDR3. V lost 5 bases and J 5 bases, leaving 10 bases between the germline ends. The CDR3 is CASSAGQHNSPLHF. The CDR3, as DNA: TGTGCCAGCAGCGCAGGACAACATAATTCACCCCTCCACTTT.

The CDR3 spells CASSSETSYEQYF. The CDR3 DNA reads TGTGCCAGCAGCTCAGAAACGAGCTACGAGCAGTACTTC. The chain uses TRBV13 and TRBJ2-7; no reliable D call. Trimming cost V 4 bases and J 3 bases, with 10 bases left between them. The CDR3 length is 13 residues. Germline assignment: CDR1 PRHDT and CDR2 FYEKMQ (reference sequence).

This sequence joins TRBV21-1 and TRBJ2-7. TRBV21-1 is a listed pseudogene. This CDR3 is built from 14 residues. The CDR3 spells CASNRDLGTYEQYF. As DNA, the CDR3 is TGTGCCAGCAACCGAGACCTAGGGACCTACGAGCAGTACTTC.

This clone appeared once. The chain couples TRBV4-1 to TRBJ2-2, with 13 bases fitting TRBD2. V was pared by 4 bases and J by 0 bases, with 11 bases of the junction left unmatched. CDR1 is MGHRA and CDR2 is YSYEKL in the germline V gene. The CDR3 has 20 amino acids. The CDR3 loop is CASSPTGLAGTSANTGELFF. The CDR3 DNA follows: TGCGCCAGCAGCCCTACGGGACTAGCGGGGACTAGCGCGAACACCGGGGAGCTGTTTTTT.